A selection of T cell receptor beta chains follows, all from one sample in a study of cytomegalovirus exposure and HLA in healthy donors. Repertoires were generated with immunoSEQ multiplex PCR, while TCRdb's copy carries only in-frame clones and drops some. The sample gives roughly 150,000 clones, approximately 85% of which show up once; roughly 2.5% is in the top ten. Sequencing used PBMCs. The receptor set was obtained from a man aged 25 to 40 in good health and CMV-seropositive. Both conserved end residues are part of each CDR3. The order of the fields is D gene, V gene, clone size, J gene, CDR3 DNA, CDR3 protein. The D gene is left open where the match is weak. Part of the rows lack a size; the others show once, few, many or a class for expanded clones.

.	TRBV19	once	TRBJ2-7	TGTGCCAGTAGTATCACAGGAGCCTACGAGCAGTACTTC	CASSITGAYEQYF
.	TRBV19	.	TRBJ1-5	TGTGCCAGTAAAGACAGAACCAATCAGCCCCAGCATTTT	CASKDRTNQPQHF
TRBD1	TRBV6-4	.	TRBJ1-2	TGTGCCAGCAGCCGGACAGGGGTGGACGGCTACACCTTC	CASSRTGVDGYTF
.	TRBV5-1	.	TRBJ1-6	TGCGCCAGCAGCTTGGCCGGGGTGACCCCCTATAATTCACCCCTCCACTTT	CASSLAGVTPYNSPLHF
TRBD2	TRBV11-3	.	TRBJ2-7	TGTGCCAGCAGCCCTATGGGAGGGGCGGACGAGCAGTACTTC	CASSPMGGADEQYF
TRBD2	TRBV27	.	TRBJ2-1	TGTGCCAGCAGTCTCCGGACTAGCGGGAGGGTGGATGAGCAGTTCTTC	CASSLRTSGRVDEQFF
.	TRBV27	.	TRBJ2-7	TGTGCCAGCACGGGGTGGGGAGGAGCAGGAGGTCCCCTCTCCTACGAGCAGTACTTC	CASTGWGGAGGPLSYEQYF
.	TRBV19	once	TRBJ1-5	TGTGCCAGTAGTCCCCTGGGGGGATACAGCAATCAGCCCCAGCATTTT	CASSPLGGYSNQPQHF
TRBD1	TRBV19	.	TRBJ1-5	TGTGCCAGTAGGCGACAGGGGGCCGGCAATCAGCCCCAGCATTTT	CASRRQGAGNQPQHF
.	TRBV5-6	.	TRBJ2-5	TGTGCCAGCAGCTTGGGCTTTAACGGAGAGACCCAGTACTTC	CASSLGFNGETQYF
.	TRBV10-3	.	TRBJ1-5	TGTGCCATCAGTGAGTCAAGGAGGGGCGGGAATCAGCCCCAGCATTTT	CAISESRRGGNQPQHF
TRBD2	TRBV18	.	TRBJ2-3	TGTGCCAGCTCAACATCTAGCGGGACTAGCACAGATACGCAGTATTTT	CASSTSSGTSTDTQYF
.	TRBV2	.	TRBJ1-4	TGTGCCAGCAGTGAGACGGGATTAAGCGGTGAAAAACTGTTTTTT	CASSETGLSGEKLFF
.	TRBV25-1	.	TRBJ2-1	TGTGCCAGCAGGTACGGAGGGGGCCGAGAGCAGTTCTTC	CASRYGGGREQFF
TRBD1	TRBV18	.	TRBJ1-4	TGTGCCAGCTCACAAGACAGGGGCTCAACTAATGAAAAACTGTTTTTT	CASSQDRGSTNEKLFF
.	TRBV27	.	TRBJ1-2	TGTGCCAGCAGTTTAAGAGGGGGACATGGCTACACCTTC	CASSLRGGHGYTF
TRBD2	TRBV9	.	TRBJ2-3	TGTGCCAGCAGTACGGGAGGGCCCTCTCGAGATACGCAGTATTTT	CASSTGGPSRDTQYF
.	TRBV11-2	.	TRBJ2-2	TGTGCCAGCAGCGAGGCCACCGGGGAGCTGTTTTTT	CASSEATGELFF
TRBD1	TRBV7-6	.	TRBJ2-2	TGTGCCAGCAGCTCCTTGTCGGGACAGGGCTCCGGGGAGCTGTTTTTT	CASSSLSGQGSGELFF
.	TRBV9	.	TRBJ2-1	TGTGCCAGCAGCGCCGGGCCAGCGGATGAGCAGTTCTTC	CASSAGPADEQFF
TRBD1	TRBV5-8	.	TRBJ1-4	TGTGCCAGCAGCAGGGGACAGCAGATTGAAAAACTGTTTTTT	CASSRGQQIEKLFF
.	TRBV5-8	.	TRBJ2-7	TGTGCCAGCAGCTTGGGTCTCTACGAGCAGTACTTC	CASSLGLYEQYF
.	TRBV5-6	.	TRBJ2-1	TGTGCCAGCAGCTTGGGGGTAGCTGAGCAGTTCTTC	CASSLGVAEQFF
TRBD2	TRBV7-2	.	TRBJ2-5	TGTGCCAGCAGCTTCGGACTAGCGGGAGCGGGGGAGACCCAGTACTTC	CASSFGLAGAGETQYF
.	TRBV5-4	.	TRBJ2-4	TGTGCCAGCAGCTTGGATCAGAACATTCAGTACTTC	CASSLDQNIQYF
.	TRBV19	.	TRBJ1-4	TGTGCCAGTAGTATAGGCCTTATGGGGGGATCGGCGGAAAAACTGTTTTTT	CASSIGLMGGSAEKLFF
.	TRBV7-9	.	TRBJ2-2	TGTGCCAGCAGCTCCCAAACAGGGCCCCCCGGGGAGCTGTTTTTT	CASSSQTGPPGELFF
TRBD2	TRBV7-9	.	TRBJ2-3	TGTGCCAGCAGCTTATGGACTAGCGGGGGTTCCACAGATACGCAGTATTTT	CASSLWTSGGSTDTQYF
TRBD2	TRBV18	.	TRBJ2-3	TGTGCCACCACTAGCGGGATTGGGTCCGATACGCAGTATTTT	CATTSGIGSDTQYF
.	TRBV19	.	TRBJ2-3	TGTGCCAGTTCCCAGGGGACATTAGACACAGATACGCAGTATTTT	CASSQGTLDTDTQYF
TRBD2	TRBV9	.	TRBJ2-1	TGTGCCAGCAGCGTAGTTTCTAGCGGGAGTAGGAATGAGCAGTTCTTC	CASSVVSSGSRNEQFF
.	TRBV7-9	.	TRBJ2-3	TGTGCCAGCAGCTTAAGTCAGAGCACAGATACGCAGTATTTT	CASSLSQSTDTQYF
.	TRBV27	few	TRBJ1-2	TGTGCCAGCAGTTTATATCCTTCAGGGCGCTATGGCTACACCTTC	CASSLYPSGRYGYTF
.	TRBV7-2	.	TRBJ2-5	TGTGCCAGCAGCTTAGCCCCAGGTTACGAGACCCAGTACTTC	CASSLAPGYETQYF
TRBD1	TRBV7-9	.	TRBJ2-7	TGTGCCAGCAGACCTTCCTTGGGACAGGGGGCTTACGAGCAGTACTTC	CASRPSLGQGAYEQYF
.	TRBV7-9	.	TRBJ1-4	TGTGCCGGCAGCCCCCGGGTGGGGGGATTTAATGAAAAACTGTTTTTT	CAGSPRVGGFNEKLFF
TRBD1	TRBV11-1	.	TRBJ2-7	TGTGCCAGCAGCAATGACAGGGGGTTGGGAGAGCAGTACTTC	CASSNDRGLGEQYF
TRBD2	TRBV5-1	.	TRBJ2-1	TGCGCCAGCAGCTTGCTAGCGGCCTCCTACAATGAGCAGTTCTTC	CASSLLAASYNEQFF
TRBD2	TRBV7-3	.	TRBJ2-3	TGTGCCAGCAGCTTAATTGCCGGGACTAAAGCAGATACGCAGTATTTT	CASSLIAGTKADTQYF
.	TRBV29-1	.	TRBJ1-2	TGCAGCGTTGATTCAGACTATGGCTACACCTTC	CSVDSDYGYTF
.	TRBV5-1	.	TRBJ2-1	TGCGCCAGCACCCGGGTGGGCTCCTACAATGAGCAGTTCTTC	CASTRVGSYNEQFF
TRBD1	TRBV6-5	.	TRBJ1-5	TGTGCCAGCAGCCCCGACAGGGGCAATCAGCCCCAGCATTTT	CASSPDRGNQPQHF
.	TRBV7-6	.	TRBJ2-7	TGTGCCAGCAGCTTAAGACAGAACTACGAGCAGTACTTC	CASSLRQNYEQYF
TRBD1	TRBV9	.	TRBJ2-2	TGTGCCAGCAGCGCCAGACAGGGACCGAACACCGGGGAGCTGTTTTTT	CASSARQGPNTGELFF
.	TRBV5-1	once	TRBJ1-1	TGCGCCAGCAGCTTGGCTGGGGGAGGCACTGAAGCTTTCTTT	CASSLAGGGTEAFF
TRBD2	TRBV7-2	.	TRBJ2-7	TGTGCCAGCAGGCGACGGGAGGGTTTTTCATACGAGCAGTACTTC	CASRRREGFSYEQYF
TRBD1	TRBV9	.	TRBJ1-4	TGTGCCAGTTTTTACCGGGACAGGGGAGCCGATAATGAAAAACTGTTTTTT	CASFYRDRGADNEKLFF